The 18 T cell receptor beta chains below all came from one sample that was sequenced in a study of blood T cell repertoires in COVID-19. Clones were sequenced by immunoSEQ multiplex PCR, and TCRdb holds only the in-frame ones, with some missing. The data show hundreds of thousands of clones, with under 90% seen just once and 15% to 17% held by the top ten. The sequenced sample consisted of PBMCs or T cells enriched from blood (not recorded which). These receptor sequences come from a man in his late teens or twenties who had recovered from COVID-19.

V and J are TRBV4-1 and TRBJ1-1; D is undetermined. Trimming took 0 bases from V and 5 from J, leaving 10 bases between them. The V gene's germline CDR1 is MGHRA and CDR2 YSYEKL. The CDR3 is made up of 14 amino acids. CDR3 DNA sequence: TGCGCCAGCAGCCAAGATGCGGGGAGGACTGAAGCTTTCTTT. This translates into CASSQDAGRTEAFF.

V and J are TRBV2 and TRBJ1-1; no clear D gene. Germline loops: CDR1 SNHLY, CDR2 FYNNEI. The CDR3 contains 14 residues. V was cut by 2 bases and J by 7 bases, with 14 bases left in between. For the CDR3, the DNA is TGTGCCAGCAGTGAACTTGGCAGGCTCGTTGAAGCTTTCTTT. The encoded protein is CASSELGRLVEAFF.

As DNA, the CDR3 is TGTGCCAGCAGCTTAATTTGGGCTACCTCCTACGAGCAGTACTTC. Translated, it gives CASSLIWATSYEQYF. The V and J genes are TRBV7-2 and TRBJ2-7; D unclear. Trimming shortened V by 2 bases and J by 0 bases, and 11 bases separated the two germline ends. The CDR3 spans 15 residues. CDR1 and CDR2 from the germline V gene are SGHTA and FQGNSA.

The chain is built from TRBV7-9 and TRBJ1-2, with a weak D call TRBD1 (6 bases). Trimming left V 3 bases short and J 7 bases short, with 15 bases between. This CDR3 has 14 amino acids. CDR1 and CDR2 (germline): SEHNR, FQNEAQ (reference sequence). CDR3 residues: CASSLPNNRAGYTF. In DNA, the CDR3 is TGTGCCAGCAGCTTGCCAAACAACAGGGCTGGCTACACCTTC.

V is TRBV5-1 and J is TRBJ2-1; 7 bases align to TRBD1. Germline CDR1 reads SGHRS; CDR2 reads YFSETQ. This CDR3 has 16 amino acids. V lost 5 bases to trimming and J lost 7 bases; unmatched junction nucleotides: 15. The CDR3 spells CASRPYTGEVTNEQFF. CDR3 nucleotide sequence: TGCGCCAGCAGGCCCTACACAGGGGAAGTTACGAATGAGCAGTTCTTC.

The gene calls are TRBV10-3 and TRBJ1-2; TRBD1 aligns across 8 bases. CDR1 is ENHRY, CDR2 SYGVKD, per germline. V dropped 7 bases and J dropped 4; count of bases not matched to a gene: 8. The CDR3 has 14 residues. CDR3 in DNA: TGTGCCATCACCCCGGACAGGGTACCCTATGGCTACACCTTC. It translates to CAITPDRVPYGYTF.

The gene calls are TRBV28 and TRBJ2-7; tentatively, D is TRBD2 (6 bases). The CDR3 loop spans 18 amino acids. V was shortened by 2 bases and J by 5 bases, with 25 bases between the two germline ends. Germline V gives CDR1 MDHEN, CDR2 SYDVKM. CDR3 amino acids: CASSLLPVGSGPSDEQYF. The CDR3 DNA sequence: TGTGCCAGCAGTTTACTCCCAGTGGGCAGCGGGCCTTCCGACGAGCAGTACTTC.

The chain recombines TRBV2 with TRBJ2-5; 13 nucleotides align to TRBD2. J was trimmed by 4 bases and V by 6 bases; bases with no gene match: 8. The CDR3 runs to 16 residues. Looked up from germline, CDR1 is SNHLY and CDR2 is FYNNEI. The CDR3 region has the DNA TGTGCCAGCAGGGTAGGACTAGCGGGAGTCGTAGAGACCCAGTACTTC. It specifies CASRVGLAGVVETQYF.

V gene TRBV5-4 combines with J gene TRBJ1-6, with D perhaps TRBD1 (5 bases). CDR1 SGHNT and CDR2 YYREEE come from the germline V gene (reference sequence). The CDR3 is 13 amino acids. V was trimmed by 5 bases and J by 9 bases, leaving 12 bases between them. CDR3 nucleotides: TGTGCCAGCAGGGGGGGGGAGAGTTCACCCCTCCACTTT. This codes for CASRGGESSPLHF.

CDR3 DNA: TGTGCCAGCTCACAAGACAGGGCGGGTTTAAACTATGGCTACACCTTC. Its translation: CASSQDRAGLNYGYTF. The genes are TRBV18 and TRBJ1-2, with TRBD1 matching 7 bases. Trimming took 4 bases from V and 2 from J; bases not matched to a gene: 10. Germline V gives CDR1 KGHSH, CDR2 LQKENI. There are 16 residues in the CDR3.

The J gene is TRBJ2-1, the V gene TRBV23-1; TRBD2 aligns across 8 bases. TRBV23-1 qualifies as an ORF whose function is uncertain. V was clipped by 7 bases and J by 5 bases; unmatched bases: 10. This CDR3 spans 15 amino acids. The CDR3 nucleotides are TGCGCCAGCACCCCGGGGGGGAGGGAGGACAATGAGCAGTTCTTC. This sequence encodes CASTPGGREDNEQFF.

The rearrangement links TRBV10-1 to TRBJ2-7, with 7 positions matching TRBD1. This CDR3 is 16 amino acids long. The germline CDR1 and CDR2 sequences are WNHNN and SYGVQD (reference sequence). With 3 bases clipped from V and 1 base from J, the junction kept 9 bases outside the gene matches. This CDR3 is CASSDWPGTASYEQYF. In DNA, the CDR3 is TGCGCCAGCAGTGATTGGCCCGGGACAGCGTCCTACGAGCAGTACTTC.

The chain links TRBV29-1 to TRBJ1-5; 11 bases agree with TRBD1. The germline V gene encodes CDR1 SQVTM and CDR2 ANQGSEA. The CDR3 has 13 residues. V was clipped by 6 bases and J by 5 bases; unmatched bases: 3. CDR3 protein: CSVGQGADQPQHF. The CDR3 DNA follows: TGCAGCGTAGGACAGGGGGCCGATCAGCCCCAGCATTTT.

The gene calls are TRBV5-1 and TRBJ2-5; D is unresolved. Trimming cost V 3 bases and J 3 bases, with 9 bases left between them. The CDR3 has 13 residues. Germline lookup yields CDR1 SGHRS and CDR2 YFSETQ. The CDR3 protein is CASSYRVKETQYF. CDR3 sequence (DNA): TGCGCCAGCAGCTACCGGGTGAAAGAGACCCAGTACTTC.

V gene TRBV5-1 combines with J gene TRBJ2-1, with 8 nucleotides matching TRBD1. With V trimmed by 4 bases and J by 8 bases, 8 bases remained unmatched. The CDR3 covers 14 residues. Germline CDR1 and CDR2: SGHRS and YFSETQ. The CDR3 nucleotides read TGCGCCAGCAGCACGGACAGGGAGACCCATGAGCAGTTCTTC. Residues: CASSTDRETHEQFF. Combining the CDR3 with reference TRBV5-1 and TRBJ2-1 gives the whole variable domain KAGVTQTPRYLIKTRGQQVTLSCSPISGHRSVSWYQQTPGQGLQFLFEYFSETQRNKGNFPGRFSGRQFSNSRSEMNVSTLELGDSALYLCASSTDRETHEQFFGPGTRLTVL.

This chain connects TRBV30 to TRBJ1-5; 8 bases align to TRBD1. V shed 2 bases and J 6 bases; nucleotides not matched to a gene: 6. The germline gives CDR1 GTSNPN, CDR2 SVGIG (reference sequence). The CDR3 contains 14 residues. The DNA for the CDR3 is TGTGCCTGGAGTTCCGGACAGGGAATTCAGCCCCAGCATTTT. The encoded protein is CAWSSGQGIQPQHF. Drawing the rest from reference TRBV30 and TRBJ1-5, the complete variable domain is SQTIHQWPATLVQPVGSPLSLECTVEGTSNPNLYWYRQAAGRGLQLLFYSVGIGQISSEVPQNLSASRPQDRQFILSSKKLLLSDSGFYLCAWSSGQGIQPQHFGDGTRLSIL.

The rearrangement links TRBV5-1 to TRBJ2-3; TRBD2 agrees at 12 bases. CDR1 is SGHRS, CDR2 YFSETQ, per germline. Trimming removed 3 bases from V and 6 bases from J; junction bases left unmatched: 8. CDR3 length: 16 amino acids. CDR3 protein: CASSSRTSGTSDTQYF. In DNA form, the CDR3 reads TGCGCCAGCAGCTCCCGGACTAGCGGGACCTCGGATACGCAGTATTTT.

The gene calls are TRBV5-1 and TRBJ1-1; the D gene is possibly TRBD1 (6 bases). The CDR3 has 15 residues. Germline CDR1 and CDR2: SGHRS and YFSETQ. The ends were cut back, 4 bases at V and 4 bases at J, with 17 bases in the middle. The CDR3 loop is CASSASPDSFTEAFF. In DNA, the CDR3 is TGCGCCAGCAGCGCAAGCCCGGACAGTTTCACTGAAGCTTTCTTT.